This TCR beta chain was profiled in a study of OX40 agonist ivuxolimab in advanced cancers. The CDR3 covers 15 residues. V was pared by 0 bases and J by 0 bases, with 8 bases between. CDR1 is SGDLS, CDR2 YYNGEE, per germline. Sequencing used immunoSEQ multiplex PCR; TCRdb keeps in-frame clones, though not all of them. Counted here are more than 25,000 clones, 65% to 80% occurring once; the ten biggest clones make up around 28%. Sequencing used CD4+ or CD8+ T cells sorted from blood, obtained in a trial of the OX40 agonist ivuxolimab. The origin of this receptor is an adult with an advanced solid tumor such as melanoma, head and neck, liver or kidney cancer. The V and J genes are TRBV9 and TRBJ2-3; D not resolved. CDR3 amino acids: CASSVAVWSTDTQYF. The CDR3 region has the DNA TGTGCCAGCAGCGTAGCTGTCTGGAGCACAGATACGCAGTATTTT. The full variable domain, with the rest looked up from reference TRBV9 and TRBJ2-3, is DSGVTQTPKHLITATGQRVTLRCSPRSGDLSVYWYQQSLDQGLQFLIQYYNGEERAKGNILERFSAQQFPDLHSELNLSSLELGDSALYFCASSVAVWSTDTQYFGPGTRLTVL.